The 21 T cell receptor beta chains reported below all come from one sample, sequenced in a study of beta chain features in type 1 diabetes. Expressed TCRB transcripts were sequenced because the isolated RNA had all been reverse transcribed beforehand. Clones were sequenced by immunoSEQ multiplex PCR, and TCRdb holds only the in-frame ones, with some missing. The sample consists of about 180,000 clones, about 13% of them appearing once. The specimen sequenced was central memory CD4+ T cells from blood. The source of these receptors is a woman under 30 in good health.

This clone was seen a handful of times. V is TRBV5-6 and J is TRBJ2-5; TRBD1 aligns across 7 bases. The length of the CDR3 is 13 residues. Trimming removed 5 bases from V and 2 bases from J; junction bases left unmatched: 3. CDR1 is SGHDT, CDR2 YYEEEE, per germline. The CDR3, as DNA: TGTGCCAGCAGAGAGGGACAGCAAGAGACCCAGTACTTC. The encoded protein is CASREGQQETQYF. Based on the CDR3 plus reference TRBV5-6 and TRBJ2-5, the full variable domain is DAGVTQSPTHLIKTRGQQVTLRCSPKSGHDTVSWYQQALGQGPQFIFQYYEEEERQRGNFPDRFSGHQFPNYSSELNVNALLLGDSALYLCASREGQQETQYFGPGTRLLVL.

The gene calls are TRBV19 and TRBJ1-2; maybe TRBD1 (6 bases). CDR1 is LNHDA, CDR2 SQIVND, per germline (reference sequence). Trimming left V 8 bases short and J 2 bases short, with 12 bases between. The CDR3 is made up of 13 amino acids. The chain's CDR3 is CASGDNRNYGYTF. CDR3 nucleotides: TGTGCCAGTGGGGACAACCGAAACTATGGCTACACCTTC.

This clone was picked up a small number of times. This chain connects TRBV10-3 to TRBJ2-1; 7 bases fit TRBD2. CDR1 and CDR2 (germline): ENHRY, SYGVKD. V dropped 4 bases and J dropped 1; count of bases not matched to a gene: 7. This CDR3 has 16 amino acids. In nucleotides, the CDR3 is TGTGCCATCAGTGGGGAGGGAACCCCTTCCTACAATGAGCAGTTCTTC. Translating it yields CAISGEGTPSYNEQFF.

The rearrangement uses TRBV6-6 and TRBJ2-1; TRBD2 matches 11 bases. This CDR3 comprises 15 residues. The germline V gene has CDR1 MNHNY and CDR2 SVGAGI (reference sequence). Trimming removed 6 bases from V and 4 bases from J; junction bases left unmatched: 5. In nucleotides, the CDR3 is TGTGCCAGCAGCTATGGACTAGCGGGTTACAATGAGCAGTTCTTC. Residues: CASSYGLAGYNEQFF.

The chain uses TRBV6-6 and TRBJ2-7; weak D call: TRBD1 (5 bases). Germline loops: CDR1 MNHNY, CDR2 SVGAGI (reference sequence). V was cut by 2 bases and J by 5 bases, with 13 bases left in between. CDR3 length: 14 amino acids. CDR3 sequence reads: CASSYAQGPNEQYF. CDR3 DNA: TGTGCCAGCAGTTACGCGCAGGGCCCCAACGAGCAGTACTTC.

The V gene is TRBV20-1, the J gene TRBJ2-5; D remains unclear. The V end was cut by 2 bases, the J end by 5 bases, with 6 bases between. There are 11 residues in the CDR3. Germline V gene sequence: CDR1 DFQATT, CDR2 SNEGSKA (reference sequence). The CDR3 is CSARNSETQYF. In DNA form, the CDR3 reads TGCAGTGCTAGAAATTCGGAGACCCAGTACTTC.

The gene calls are TRBV7-2 and TRBJ1-5; no clear D gene. V gave up 0 bases and J gave up 0 bases, with 3 bases separating them. Germline V gene lookup returns CDR1 SGHTA and CDR2 FQGNSA. This CDR3 is built from 14 residues. CDR3 in amino acids: CASSLAHSNQPQHF. The CDR3 bases are TGTGCCAGCAGCTTAGCCCATAGCAATCAGCCCCAGCATTTT. Full variable domain (rest looked up from reference TRBV7-2 and TRBJ1-5): GAGVSQSPSNKVTEKGKDVELRCDPISGHTALYWYRQSLGQGLEFLIYFQGNSAPDKSGLPSDRFSAERTGGSVSTLTIQRTQQEDSAVYLCASSLAHSNQPQHFGDGTRLSIL.

This chain uses TRBV6-4 with TRBJ1-5; TRBD1 might be the D (5 bases). Deletions cut 4 bases from V and 6 bases from J, with 10 bases between. The V gene's germline CDR1 is MRHNA and CDR2 SNTAGT. The CDR3 runs to 13 residues. This chain's CDR3 is CASSGWGGQPQHF. In nucleotides, the CDR3 is TGTGCCAGCAGTGGTTGGGGGGGTCAGCCCCAGCATTTT.

This clone occurred a few times. The chain uses TRBV7-2 and TRBJ1-1; 7 bases match TRBD1. V trimming: 6 bases; J trimming: 9 bases; junction bases outside the gene matches: 10. CDR1 is SGHTA and CDR2 is FQGNSA in the germline V gene. The CDR3 consists of 13 residues. The CDR3 loop reads CASSLQGFFQAFF. The CDR3 DNA is TGTGCCAGCAGTTTACAGGGGTTTTTCCAAGCTTTCTTT. Filled out from reference TRBV7-2 and TRBJ1-1, the complete variable domain reads GAGVSQSPSNKVTEKGKDVELRCDPISGHTALYWYRQSLGQGLEFLIYFQGNSAPDKSGLPSDRFSAERTGGSVSTLTIQRTQQEDSAVYLCASSLQGFFQAFFGQGTRLTVV.

This chain uses TRBV14 with TRBJ2-7; 7 bases align to TRBD2. The CDR3 length is 14 residues. V trimming: 0 bases; J trimming: 3 bases; junction bases outside the gene matches: 2. Germline V lookup: CDR1 SGHDN, CDR2 FVKESK. The CDR3 bases are TGTGCCAGCAGCCAAGACGTAGCGGGCTACGAGCAGTACTTC. This codes for CASSQDVAGYEQYF.

This rearrangement joins TRBV30 to TRBJ1-5; maybe TRBD1 (6 bases). The germline CDR1 and CDR2 sequences are GTSNPN and SVGIG (reference sequence). The CDR3 contains 14 residues. Trimming left V 3 bases short and J 4 bases short, with 13 bases between. For the CDR3, the DNA is TGTGCCTGGAGCGTGGGGGCGAGGAATCAGCCCCAGCATTTT. It translates to CAWSVGARNQPQHF.

The sample holds many counts of this clone. The genes are TRBV5-1 and TRBJ2-5; 7 positions agree with TRBD1. The CDR3 loop spans 14 amino acids. V trimming: 4 bases; J trimming: 5 bases; junction bases outside the gene matches: 8. CDR1 and CDR2 from the germline V gene are SGHRS and YFSETQ. Written as DNA, the CDR3 is TGCGCCAGCAGCCTCGGACAGGCCGCGGAGACCCAGTACTTC. It encodes CASSLGQAAETQYF.

This clone occurred a few times. The V gene is TRBV28, the J gene TRBJ1-5, with D possibly matching TRBD1 (6 bases). V dropped 2 bases and J dropped 3 bases, with 20 bases sitting between them. CDR1 and CDR2 (germline): MDHEN, SYDVKM. CDR3 length: 18 amino acids. In DNA, the CDR3 is TGTGCCAGCAGTTTAGGGTCAAGGGGGGGGGCGAACAATCAGCCCCAGCATTTT. This translates into CASSLGSRGGANNQPQHF.

V and J are TRBV30 and TRBJ2-6; no reliable D call. Per germline, CDR1 GTSNPN and CDR2 SVGIG (reference sequence). The V end was cut by 1 base, the J end by 11 bases, with 15 bases between. The CDR3 contains 14 residues. CDR3 sequence: CAWSAGLGIDVLTF. CDR3 in DNA: TGTGCCTGGAGTGCGGGTCTAGGAATCGACGTCCTGACTTTC.

V usage is TRBV5-1 and J usage is TRBJ1-4; TRBD1 matches at 8 bases. The CDR3 runs 11 residues. Germline loops: CDR1 SGHRS, CDR2 YFSETQ. The ends lost 4 bases at V and 13 bases at J; junction bases unmatched: 3. The DNA for the CDR3 is TGCGCCAGCAGCCCCGGACAGGGACTGTTTTTT. It translates to CASSPGQGLFF. Together with reference TRBV5-1 and TRBJ1-4, the CDR3 gives the full variable domain: KAGVTQTPRYLIKTRGQQVTLSCSPISGHRSVSWYQQTPGQGLQFLFEYFSETQRNKGNFPGRFSGRQFSNSRSEMNVSTLELGDSALYLCASSPGQGLFFGSGTQLSVL.

This clone appeared a few times. This CDR3 is also generated by other DNA sequences in the sample. The V and J genes are TRBV20-1 and TRBJ1-5; the D gene is possibly TRBD1 (6 bases). This CDR3 is built from 11 residues. V lost 6 bases and J 4 bases, leaving 7 bases between the germline ends. Germline V gene data show CDR1 as DFQATT and CDR2 as SNEGSKA (reference sequence). DNA of the CDR3: TGCAGTGCCACAGGGAATCAGCCCCAGCATTTT. Its protein product is CSATGNQPQHF.

Only a few counts were recorded for this clone. This chain uses TRBV7-2 with TRBJ2-1; 13 bases map to TRBD2. J was trimmed by 10 bases and V by 0 bases; bases with no gene match: 6. Looked up from germline, CDR1 is SGHTA and CDR2 is FQGNSA. The CDR3 loop spans 16 amino acids. The CDR3 spells CASSLALAGGPWEQFF. CDR3 DNA sequence: TGTGCCAGCAGCTTAGCACTAGCGGGAGGGCCTTGGGAGCAGTTCTTC.

This clone occurred a few times. V and J are TRBV29-1 and TRBJ1-2, with 9 positions matching TRBD1. Germline CDR1 is SQVTM and CDR2 is ANQGSEA. V lost 7 bases to trimming and J lost 7 bases; unmatched junction nucleotides: 7. The CDR3 sequence is 12 residues long. The DNA of the CDR3 is TGCAGCGGCCGGGACAGGGTGGGTGGCTACACCTTC. Translation gives CSGRDRVGGYTF.

This chain joins TRBV19 and TRBJ2-2, with TRBD1 as a possible D gene (6 bases). V lost 4 bases to trimming and J lost 7 bases, with 16 bases between them. This CDR3 has 15 residues. Germline lookup yields CDR1 LNHDA and CDR2 SQIVND (reference sequence). This chain's CDR3 is CASSSGGAESGELFF. Written as DNA, the CDR3 is TGTGCCAGTAGTAGTGGGGGCGCGGAGAGCGGGGAGCTGTTTTTT. The full variable domain, its missing parts supplied by reference TRBV19 and TRBJ2-2, is DGGITQSPKYLFRKEGQNVTLSCEQNLNHDAMYWYRQDPGQGLRLIYYSQIVNDFQKGDIAEGYSVSREKKESFPLTVTSAQKNPTAFYLCASSSGGAESGELFFGEGSRLTVL.

This clone has just a few counts. This rearrangement joins TRBV4-1 to TRBJ1-2; TRBD1 agrees at 7 bases. CDR3 length: 17 amino acids. V was clipped by 1 base and J by 8 bases; unmatched bases: 16. The V gene's germline CDR1 is MGHRA and CDR2 YSYEKL. This chain's CDR3 is CASSQGLPRGKSGGYTF. The CDR3 DNA reads as TGCGCCAGCAGCCAAGGTCTCCCCAGGGGGAAATCGGGAGGCTACACCTTC.

In this sample, this clone turned up a few times. This sequence joins TRBV6-1 and TRBJ2-3; a possible D gene is TRBD1 (6 bases). Germline V gene sequence: CDR1 MNHNS, CDR2 SASEGT. CDR3 size: 13 residues. V was pared by 4 bases and J by 3 bases, with 8 bases between. For the CDR3, the DNA is TGTGCCAGCAGTGTAACAGGGACAGATACGCAGTATTTT. Its translation is CASSVTGTDTQYF.